A selection of T cell receptor beta chains follows, all from one sample in a study of cytomegalovirus exposure and HLA in healthy donors. TCRdb's copy holds only in-frame clones and misses some; the assay was immunoSEQ multiplex PCR. The sample holds some 61,000 clones, approximately 97% seen once. Sequenced material: PBMCs. These receptors all stem from a woman between 18 and 30 years old in good health and CMV-seropositive. Both conserved end residues are part of each CDR3. A D gene is named only where the DNA matches it firmly. Not all rows give a size; the values are once, few, many and, for expanded clones, a class.

>TRBD2|once|TRBJ2-3|TRBV28
TGTGCCAGCAGTTTATCACTAGCGGGAGGAACAGATACGCAGTATTTT
CASSLSLAGGTDTQYF
>.|.|TRBJ1-6|TRBV30
TGTGCCTGGAGTTACAGGCGAAATTCACCCCTCCACTTT
CAWSYRRNSPLHF
>TRBD2|.|TRBJ2-2|TRBV7-2
TGTGCCCCCACTAGCGGGGTCGCGAACACCGGGGAGCTGTTTTTT
CAPTSGVANTGELFF
>.|once|TRBJ2-7|TRBV5-4
TGTGCCAGCAGTCAAATGGGGACAGAGCAGTACTTC
CASSQMGTEQYF
>.|.|TRBJ1-4|TRBV5-1
TGCGCCAGCAGCCCGACCCCGGGGGAAAAACTGTTTTTT
CASSPTPGEKLFF
>.|.|TRBJ2-7|TRBV11-2
TGTGCCAGCAGTAGTAGACCCAAGCGGGTTGACTTCTACGAGCAGTACTTC
CASSSRPKRVDFYEQYF
>TRBD1|once|TRBJ1-6|TRBV27
TGTGCCAGCAGTTGGGACAGGGCAGATTCACCCCTCCACTTT
CASSWDRADSPLHF
>TRBD1|.|TRBJ1-1|TRBV6-5
TGTGCCAGCAGCACAACACCGGGACAGGGAGCTTTCTTT
CASSTTPGQGAFF
>TRBD1|.|TRBJ2-7|TRBV9
TGTGCCAGCAGCCGGGGACAGGCTTTCTACGAGCAGTACTTC
CASSRGQAFYEQYF
>.|.|TRBJ2-7|TRBV10-2
TGCGCCAGCAGTGAGGGCGGGATACCTTCCTACGAGCAGTACTTC
CASSEGGIPSYEQYF
>.|few|TRBJ1-2|TRBV7-6
TGTGCCAGCAGCTTAGGATCAGGAAACGACTATGGCTACACCTTC
CASSLGSGNDYGYTF
>.|.|TRBJ1-3|TRBV10-2
TGCGCCAGCAGTGACTGGGCGGGGAGCTCTGGAAACACCATATATTTT
CASSDWAGSSGNTIYF
>TRBD2|.|TRBJ2-1|TRBV2
TGTGCCAGCAGTGACCTAGCGGGGAGAGTTGAGCAGTTCTTC
CASSDLAGRVEQFF
>TRBD1|.|TRBJ1-3|TRBV6-1
TGTGCCAGCAGTGGAGGACAGGGGGGAAGAGGAAACACCATATATTTT
CASSGGQGGRGNTIYF
>.|few|TRBJ2-7|TRBV7-9
TGTGCCAGCAGCCAAGCGTACCTCCCCTACGAGCAGTACTTC
CASSQAYLPYEQYF
>.|once|TRBJ1-2|TRBV2
TGTGCCAGCTTTTCTCCTTTTGGCTACACCTTC
CASFSPFGYTF
>TRBD2|.|TRBJ2-1|TRBV9
TGTGCCAGGACCACCCAGGGGTGCGGGACTAGCGCGTACAATGAGCAGTTCTTC
CARTTQGCGTSAYNEQFF
>.|.|TRBJ2-7|TRBV28
TGTGCCAGCAGGCTAGGGACGGGAGCCTACGAGCAGTACTTC
CASRLGTGAYEQYF
>TRBD2|.|TRBJ2-7|TRBV9
TGTGCCAGCAGCCCTGGGACTAGCGGGATGTACGAGCAGTACTTC
CASSPGTSGMYEQYF
>.|.|TRBJ2-7|TRBV15
TGTGCCACCAGCAGAGATACAGGGCGGGACGAGCAGTACTTC
CATSRDTGRDEQYF
>TRBD1|.|TRBJ2-2|TRBV19
TGTGCCAGTAGTATAGAAGGGGGCCGAACCGGGGAGCTGTTTTTT
CASSIEGGRTGELFF
>TRBD1|.|TRBJ2-5|TRBV7-9
TGTGCCAGCAGCTCCTACCAGGGGGCTCGAGAGACCCAGTACTTC
CASSSYQGARETQYF
>.|.|TRBJ1-5|TRBV6-1
TGTGCCAGCAGTGAAGAATACCATCTAACCCAGCATTTT
CASSEEYHLTQHF
>.|.|TRBJ1-4|TRBV5-1
TGCGCCAGCAGCTTGACAACAACTAATGAAAAACTGTTTTTT
CASSLTTTNEKLFF
>.|.|TRBJ1-2|TRBV18
TGTGCCAGCTCACCTGGGCCTAACTATGGCTACACCTTC
CASSPGPNYGYTF
>.|.|TRBJ1-2|TRBV18
TGTGCCAGCTCACCAGACAGCTATGGCTACACCTTC
CASSPDSYGYTF
>TRBD1|.|TRBJ1-1|TRBV18
TGTGCCAGCTCACCAATAGCGGGACAGCAGAACACTGAAGCTTTCTTT
CASSPIAGQQNTEAFF
>TRBD1|.|TRBJ1-5|TRBV30
TGTGCCTGGAGTCCTGAGGGGGCTATGGGCAATCAGCCCCAGCATTTT
CAWSPEGAMGNQPQHF
>.|.|TRBJ2-7|TRBV7-2
TGTGCCAGCAGCTGGGTCGCCGGAGCCTACGAGCAGTACTTC
CASSWVAGAYEQYF
>.|.|TRBJ1-1|TRBV29-1
TGCAGCGCCTTCAGGGGCATGAACACTGAAGCTTTCTTT
CSAFRGMNTEAFF
>.|.|TRBJ1-1|TRBV5-1
TGCGCCAGCAGCTTGATACCCCTGAGGGAAGGGAACACTGAAGCTTTCTTT
CASSLIPLREGNTEAFF
>TRBD1|.|TRBJ2-3|TRBV5-1
TGCGCCAGCAGCATGGGACAGGGGTCTAGCACAGATACGCAGTATTTT
CASSMGQGSSTDTQYF
>.|.|TRBJ1-2|TRBV7-9
TGTGCCAGCAGCTTCCCTCGGGGGGGGAGTGAAAACGGCTACACCTTC
CASSFPRGGSENGYTF
>TRBD1|.|TRBJ1-3|TRBV4-1
TGCGCCAGCAGCGCTCCGGGACAGGGAGCTGGAAACACCATATATTTT
CASSAPGQGAGNTIYF
>.|.|TRBJ2-7|TRBV9
TGTGCCAGCAGCGTAGGGGCAGGGACCTACGAGCAGTACTTC
CASSVGAGTYEQYF
>TRBD1|.|TRBJ2-1|TRBV11-3
TGTGCCAGCAGCTTAGTTGGCGGGACAGGGGACAATGAGCAGTTCTTC
CASSLVGGTGDNEQFF
>.|.|TRBJ1-5|TRBV4-1
TGCGCCAGCAGCCAAGGGCCCAGGGAGCCCCAGCATTTT
CASSQGPREPQHF
>.|.|TRBJ1-1|TRBV5-1
TGCGCCAGCAGCTCCGGACAGAACACTGAAGCTTTCTTT
CASSSGQNTEAFF
>TRBD2|.|TRBJ2-7|TRBV28
TGTGCCAGCAGTTCACTACAAAGCGGGAGCCTCTCCTACGAGCAGTACTTC
CASSSLQSGSLSYEQYF
>.|.|TRBJ2-7|TRBV2
TGTGCCAGCCGACATTCGACCTACGAGCAGTACTTC
CASRHSTYEQYF
>TRBD2|.|TRBJ2-3|TRBV27
TGTGCCAGCAGTTTCCGGACTAGCGGTTCCTCCAGAGATACGCAGTATTTT
CASSFRTSGSSRDTQYF
>.|.|TRBJ1-2|TRBV6-5
TGTGCCAGCAGTTACTCTAACCGGGAGTTCCATGGCTACACCTTC
CASSYSNREFHGYTF
>TRBD1|.|TRBJ2-5|TRBV18
TGTGCCAGCTCAACGGACAGGGGACAAGAGACCCAGTACTTC
CASSTDRGQETQYF